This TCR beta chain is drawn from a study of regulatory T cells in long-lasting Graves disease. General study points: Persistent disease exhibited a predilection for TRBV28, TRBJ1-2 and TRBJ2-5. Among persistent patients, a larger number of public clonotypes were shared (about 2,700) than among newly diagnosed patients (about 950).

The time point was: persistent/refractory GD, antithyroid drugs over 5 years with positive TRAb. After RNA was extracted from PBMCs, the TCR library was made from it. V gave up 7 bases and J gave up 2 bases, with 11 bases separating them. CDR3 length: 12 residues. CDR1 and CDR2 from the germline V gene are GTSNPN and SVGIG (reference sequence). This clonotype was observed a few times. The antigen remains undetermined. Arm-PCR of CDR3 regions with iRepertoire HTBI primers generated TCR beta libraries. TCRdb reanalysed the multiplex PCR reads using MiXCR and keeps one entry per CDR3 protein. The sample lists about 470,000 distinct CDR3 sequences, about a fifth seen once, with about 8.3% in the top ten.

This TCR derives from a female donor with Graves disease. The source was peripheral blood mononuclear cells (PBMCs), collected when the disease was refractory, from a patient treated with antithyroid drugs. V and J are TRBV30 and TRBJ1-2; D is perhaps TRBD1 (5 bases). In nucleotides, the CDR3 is TGTGCCTCCCTCCGGGGGAACTATGGCTACACCTTC. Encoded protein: CASLRGNYGYTF.